These 22 T cell receptor beta chains originate from one sample sequenced in a study of blood T cell repertoires in COVID-19. The repertoire was sequenced with immunoSEQ multiplex PCR; TCRdb's copy has only in-frame clones and lacks some. Among 200,000 or so clones listed, about 88% were seen once. The sequenced material came from peripheral blood. All receptors come from a woman aged 55-70 years with acute or convalescent COVID-19.

The chain employs TRBV7-2 and TRBJ1-1; 9 bases agree with TRBD1. The CDR3 has 15 amino acids. Trimming cost V 6 bases and J 1 base; bases outside gene matches: 6. The germline gives CDR1 SGHTA, CDR2 FQGNSA. Here the CDR3 reads CASRTDRGGNTEAFF. The DNA for the CDR3 is TGTGCCAGCAGGACGGACAGGGGAGGGAACACTGAAGCTTTCTTT.

Only a few counts were recorded for this clone. The chain combines TRBV30 with TRBJ2-2, with 8 nucleotides matching TRBD1. The CDR3 loop spans 14 amino acids. Germline V gene data show CDR1 as GTSNPN and CDR2 as SVGIG (reference sequence). Germline trimming cut 4 bases from V and 6 bases from J; bases unmatched to any gene: 7. CDR3: CAWKGDRTSGELFF. The CDR3 DNA reads TGTGCCTGGAAAGGGGACAGGACGTCCGGGGAGCTGTTTTTT.

This clone was detected only a few times. This rearrangement joins TRBV28 to TRBJ1-1; TRBD1 might be the D (5 bases). Germline CDR1 and CDR2: MDHEN and SYDVKM. This CDR3 has 14 amino acids. The V gene lost 7 bases and the J gene lost 3 bases, with 15 bases spanning the gap. This CDR3 is CASTVGGKDTEAFF. The DNA for the CDR3 is TGTGCCAGCACCGTCGGGGGGAAGGACACTGAAGCTTTCTTT.

Of note for this clone: This specimen includes other DNA sequences encoding the same CDR3. This chain connects TRBV18 to TRBJ1-1; tentatively, D is TRBD1 (6 bases). Germline V CDR1 and CDR2: KGHSH, LQKENI. V shed 3 bases and J shed 0 bases, with 11 bases lying between them. The CDR3 runs 15 residues. The CDR3 coding sequence is TGTGCCAGCTCACCCTTGGGACAAATGAACACTGAAGCTTTCTTT. It translates to CASSPLGQMNTEAFF.

CDR3 loop: CASRGREGDTGELFF. The CDR3 bases are TGTGCCAGCAGAGGCCGGGAGGGGGACACCGGGGAGCTGTTTTTT. The chain links TRBV7-8 to TRBJ2-2; 8 nucleotides match TRBD2. J gave up 3 bases and V 6 bases, and 6 bases lay outside the gene matches. The CDR3 spans 15 residues. Germline loops: CDR1 SGHVS, CDR2 FQNEAQ.

Only one count was recorded for this clone. The V and J genes are TRBV7-7 and TRBJ2-3, with TRBD1 matching over 8 bases. CDR1 is SSHAT and CDR2 is FNYEAQ in the germline V gene (reference sequence). The CDR3 loop spans 15 amino acids. Trimming removed 5 bases from V and 6 bases from J; junction bases left unmatched: 10. In DNA form, the CDR3 reads TGTGCCAGCAGCAGCGGACAGGGCCAGTGGGATACGCAGTATTTT. Translating gives CASSSGQGQWDTQYF. The variable domain in full, completed from reference TRBV7-7 and TRBJ2-3, reads GAGVSQSPRYKVTKRGQDVTLRCDPISSHATLYWYQQALGQGPEFLTYFNYEAQPDKSGLPSDRFSAERPEGSISTLTIQRTEQRDSAMYRCASSSGQGQWDTQYFGPGTRLTVL.

The chain uses TRBV7-2 and TRBJ2-1; tentatively, D is TRBD2 (6 bases). Trimming removed 4 bases at V and 3 bases at J, with 13 bases between. The CDR3 is made up of 15 amino acids. Germline V lookup: CDR1 SGHTA, CDR2 FQGNSA. CDR3 nucleotide sequence: TGTGCCAGCAGCTCCCCTGCCGGGAGCTACAATGAGCAGTTCTTC. Amino acids: CASSSPAGSYNEQFF.

This clone showed up just a few times. The chain has TRBV3-1 (or the pseudogene TRBV3-2) and TRBJ1-1, with D unresolved. The ends were cut back, 4 bases at V and 1 base at J, with 7 bases in the middle. The CDR3 loop spans 13 amino acids. CDR1 LGHDT and CDR2 YNNKEL come from the germline V gene (reference sequence). The CDR3 reads CASSLRQNTEAFF. As DNA, the CDR3 is TGTGCCAGCAGCCTGCGACAGAACACTGAAGCTTTCTTT.

The chain is built from TRBV27 and TRBJ1-6, with TRBD1 matching over 9 bases. CDR1 is MNHEY and CDR2 is SMNVEV in the germline V gene (reference sequence). The CDR3 has 15 residues. Losses at the gene ends were 5 bases for V and 6 bases for J; bases not matched to a gene: 5. Here the CDR3 reads CASSLGQGFNSPLHF. In DNA, the CDR3 is TGTGCCAGCAGTCTGGGACAGGGATTTAATTCACCCCTCCACTTT.

The chain joins TRBV5-5 to TRBJ2-7; TRBD2 matches 9 bases. V was pared by 6 bases and J by 3 bases, with 10 bases of the junction left unmatched. The CDR3 runs to 15 residues. CDR1 is SGHKS, CDR2 YYEKEE, per germline (reference sequence). The CDR3 DNA is TGTGCCAGCACTAAGGGTCTTAGCGGGGGCTACGAGCAGTACTTC. Protein: CASTKGLSGGYEQYF.

A few counts support this clone. This chain connects TRBV9 to TRBJ1-2; TRBD1 matches at 7 bases. The CDR3 has 15 amino acids. Germline assignment: CDR1 SGDLS and CDR2 YYNGEE. Trimming at V came to 4 bases and at J to 2 bases, leaving 8 bases not matched to a gene. The DNA for the CDR3 is TGTGCCAGCAGCCCGTCGACAGGGTTGAACTATGGCTACACCTTC. Translating it yields CASSPSTGLNYGYTF.

Only one count was recorded for this clone. CDR3 in DNA: TGTGCCAGTAGTATAGACGCATTTACCCCGGGATCCTTCTACGAGCAGTACTTC. Protein sequence: CASSIDAFTPGSFYEQYF. V is TRBV19 and J is TRBJ2-7, with D possibly being TRBD2 (5 bases). V was pared by 0 bases and J by 3 bases, with 21 bases between. CDR1 LNHDA and CDR2 SQIVND come from the germline V gene (reference sequence). CDR3 length: 18 residues.

The rearrangement uses TRBV5-6 and TRBJ2-5; TRBD1 matches 11 bases. The CDR3 contains 14 residues. V gave up 2 bases and J gave up 6 bases; unmatched junction bases: 3. Germline CDR1 reads SGHDT; CDR2 reads YYEEEE. The CDR3 reads CASSFGQGAKTQYF. The CDR3 DNA is TGTGCCAGCAGCTTTGGACAGGGGGCTAAGACCCAGTACTTC.

The genes are TRBV11-2 and TRBJ2-5; no clear D gene. V was shortened by 2 bases and J by 8 bases, with 12 bases between the two germline ends. The CDR3 is made up of 13 amino acids. CDR1 is SGHAT, CDR2 FQNNGV, per germline. CDR3 loop: CASSLNDESTQYF. The CDR3 coding sequence is TGTGCCAGCAGCTTAAATGATGAGTCTACCCAGTACTTC.

The chain joins TRBV7-6 to TRBJ2-5, with 7 bases lining up with TRBD2. V was clipped by 5 bases and J by 2 bases; unmatched bases: 11. The CDR3 totals 16 residues. CDR1 SGHVS and CDR2 FNYEAQ come from the germline V gene. The CDR3 is CASSLYLGGGQETQYF. Written as DNA, the CDR3 is TGTGCCAGCAGCCTCTATCTAGGCGGGGGACAAGAGACCCAGTACTTC.

As regards this clone: This CDR3 is also generated by other DNA sequences in the sample. The CDR3 spells CASSPLAGGTDTQYF. In nucleotides, the CDR3 is TGTGCCAGCTCACCACTAGCGGGAGGTACAGATACGCAGTATTTT. This chain uses TRBV18 with TRBJ2-3, with 10 nucleotides matching TRBD2. The germline V gene has CDR1 KGHSH and CDR2 LQKENI. This CDR3 is built from 15 residues. J was trimmed by 3 bases and V by 1 base; bases with no gene match: 1. The variable domain in full, with the rest retrieved from reference TRBV18 and TRBJ2-3, is NAGVMQNPRHLVRRRGQEARLRCSPMKGHSHVYWYRQLPEEGLKFMVYLQKENIIDESGMPKERFSAEFPKEGPSILRIQQVVRGDSAAYFCASSPLAGGTDTQYFGPGTRLTVL.

The genes are TRBV19 and TRBJ1-1; possibly TRBD1 for D (6 bases). Trimming left V 2 bases short and J 3 bases short, with 10 bases between. The CDR3 loop spans 14 amino acids. Germline CDR1 reads LNHDA; CDR2 reads SQIVND (reference sequence). CDR3 DNA sequence: TGTGCCAGTAGTATAACGGCAGGGGACACTGAAGCTTTCTTT. It codes for CASSITAGDTEAFF. The full variable domain, rest sourced from reference TRBV19 and TRBJ1-1, is DGGITQSPKYLFRKEGQNVTLSCEQNLNHDAMYWYRQDPGQGLRLIYYSQIVNDFQKGDIAEGYSVSREKKESFPLTVTSAQKNPTAFYLCASSITAGDTEAFFGQGTRLTVV.

J is TRBJ2-1 and V is TRBV19; maybe TRBD1 (5 bases). The V gene lost 9 bases and the J gene lost 6 bases, with 15 bases spanning the gap. The CDR3 runs 13 residues. The germline CDR1 and CDR2 sequences are LNHDA and SQIVND (reference sequence). CDR3 sequence reads: CASSPGRVNEQFF. The CDR3 DNA sequence: TGTGCCAGCTCTCCCGGCAGGGTCAATGAGCAGTTCTTC.

This clone showed up just once. The rearrangement links TRBV7-2 to TRBJ2-7; 7 nucleotides agree with TRBD2. With 11 bases clipped from V and 0 bases from J, the junction kept 10 bases outside the gene matches. In germline, CDR1 is SGHTA, CDR2 FQGNSA. CDR3 length: 14 residues. The CDR3 loop is CAVSGGRNSYEQYF. In DNA, the CDR3 is TGTGCCGTTAGCGGCGGGAGAAACTCCTACGAGCAGTACTTC.

The chain has TRBV10-2 and TRBJ1-6; 9 nucleotides align to TRBD1. The J segment lost 9 bases and the V segment lost 8 bases, leaving 11 bases of the junction unmatched. CDR1 is WSHSY, CDR2 SAAADI, per germline. The CDR3 covers 15 residues. The CDR3, as DNA: TGCGCCAGCGGCGGGACAGGGATTGAATTTTCACCCCTCCACTTT. This codes for CASGGTGIEFSPLHF.

The rearrangement uses TRBV6-2 or TRBV6-3 and TRBJ1-5; D gene uncertain. V lost 0 bases to trimming and J lost 0 bases, with 15 bases between them. This CDR3 comprises 18 residues. The germline gives CDR1 MNHEY, CDR2 SVGEGT. CDR3 amino acids: CASSYSWAGGYSNQPQHF. CDR3 DNA sequence: TGTGCCAGCAGTTACTCTTGGGCAGGAGGCTATAGCAATCAGCCCCAGCATTTT.

The J gene is TRBJ2-3, the V gene TRBV30; TRBD2 matches 8 bases. CDR3 length: 16 amino acids. Per germline, CDR1 GTSNPN and CDR2 SVGIG (reference sequence). Losses at the gene ends were 1 base for V and 4 bases for J; bases not matched to a gene: 10. The CDR3 nucleotides read TGTGCCTGGAGTGAAGGGCCTAGCGGGTCAGCAGATACGCAGTATTTT. The encoded protein is CAWSEGPSGSADTQYF.